Reported below is one TCR beta chain. Its specificity is unknown. Relative to the germline gene, one junction end is altered; a read error may explain this. These data originate in a study of blood T cells in healthy people across ages. Whole-study findings and limits: Significant beta diversity loss was already apparent by age approximately 42, declining roughly linearly. Any changes in expanded clonotypes were possibly confounded, as donor CMV status remained unknown.

The study recruited healthy Caucasian donors from Russia who were aged roughly 6 to 95. Then a second PCR, running roughly 7 to 11 cycles, was carried out with a sample-barcoded 5' primer and a J-beta primer mix. TCRdb reanalysed the 5' RACE reads using MiXCR and keeps one entry per CDR3 protein. Of 1.2 million to 1.5 million distinct CDR3 sequences in the sample, roughly 59% were seen once. Sequencing was performed on blood. The TCR sequence derives from a man younger than 35 in good health.

CDR3: CAGSLEGLAGNEQFF. The CDR3 bases are TGTGCCGGCAGCTTGGAAGGCCTAGCGGGCAATGAGCAGTTCTTC. The genes are TRBV11-2 and TRBJ2-1; 8 nucleotides agree with TRBD2. CDR1 is SGHAT, CDR2 FQNNGV, per germline. The CDR3 sequence is 15 residues long.